The sequence of this T cell receptor (beta chain) was determined in a study of T cell responses to AZD1222 COVID-19 vaccine. Study results and caveats: Within unmutated variant regions lay the reported targets of nearly half of spike-specific TCRs. Spike-specific TCR depth and breadth grew after two AZD1222 doses. Just 6 or 7 people given AZD1222 tested seropositive at baseline. Donors were mostly white British, more females; clonal diversity possibly underestimated.

A note on this clone: Its antigen is currently unknown.

The protocol was immunoSEQ multiplex PCR, while the TCRdb copy is restricted to in-frame clones and leaves out a portion. The data contain about 59,000 clones, 84% of them seen just once; the ten biggest clones take up approximately 20%. This receptor was taken from an adult in good health. The material sequenced was peripheral blood, taken on day 0 of AZD1222 vaccination.

CDR3 region: CASSKGAGPSTDTQYF. DNA of the CDR3: TGTGCCAGCAGCAAAGGGGCAGGACCTAGCACAGATACGCAGTATTTT. The rearrangement joins TRBV11-1 to TRBJ2-3; maybe TRBD1 (5 bases). Germline-derived CDR1 and CDR2 are SGHAT and FQDESV (reference sequence). V lost 5 bases and J 0 bases, leaving 15 bases between the germline ends. The CDR3 has 16 amino acids.